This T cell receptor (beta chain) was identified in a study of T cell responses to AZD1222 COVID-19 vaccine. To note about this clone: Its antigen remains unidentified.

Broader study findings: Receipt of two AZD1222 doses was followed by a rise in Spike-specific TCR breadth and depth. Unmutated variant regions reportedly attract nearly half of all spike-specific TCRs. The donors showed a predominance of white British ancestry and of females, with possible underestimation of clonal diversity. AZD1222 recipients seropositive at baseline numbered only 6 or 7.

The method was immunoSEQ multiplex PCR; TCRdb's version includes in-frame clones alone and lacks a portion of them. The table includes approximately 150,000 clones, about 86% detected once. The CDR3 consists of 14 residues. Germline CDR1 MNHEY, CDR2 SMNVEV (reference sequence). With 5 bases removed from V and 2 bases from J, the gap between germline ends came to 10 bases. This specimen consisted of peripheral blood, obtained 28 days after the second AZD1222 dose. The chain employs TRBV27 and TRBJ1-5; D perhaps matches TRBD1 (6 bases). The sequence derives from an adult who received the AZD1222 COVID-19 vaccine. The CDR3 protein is CASSTGSGNQPQHF. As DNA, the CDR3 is TGTGCCAGCAGTACAGGGTCAGGCAATCAGCCCCAGCATTTT.